These T cell receptor beta chains were read from a single sample in a study of Graves' ophthalmopathy and Graves' hyperthyroidism. TCRdb independently ran MiXCR on the multiplex PCR reads; one entry per CDR3 protein. The sample has more than 1,000,000 distinct CDR3 sequences, about 36% seen once. Sequences were obtained from peripheral blood or thyroid tissue (not recorded which). The source is an adult man with Graves' hyperthyroidism. CDR3s include the opening cysteine and the closing phenylalanine or tryptophan. A D gene is named only where the DNA matches it firmly. Some rows have no size entry. The others give once, few or many, or a class for an expanded clone.

d_gene	v_gene	abundance	j_gene	len	CDR3nt	CDR3aa
NA	TRBV5-1	once	TRBJ2-7	14	TGCGCCAGCTCACGCGGGGGACACCCCTACGAGCAGTACTTC	CASSRGGHPYEQYF
TRBD1	TRBV29-1	NA	TRBJ2-6	15	TGCAGCTTAGCGGGACAGGGGGCTGGGGCCAACGTCCTGACTTTC	CSLAGQGAGANVLTF
NA	TRBV20-1	few	TRBJ2-5	11	TGCAGTGCTAGAGATCGTGTGCATGAGTACTTC	CSARDRVHEYF
TRBD2	TRBV20-1	NA	TRBJ2-7	17	TGCAGTGCTAGACCAATCGACCCGGGACTACGAGCCTACGAGCAGTACTTC	CSARPIDPGLRAYEQYF
TRBD1	TRBV2	many	TRBJ1-2	17	TGTGCCAGCAGGCAGATAGGGGACAGGGGGCGCGGCTATGGCTACACCTTC	CASRQIGDRGRGYGYTF
NA	TRBV9	many	TRBJ1-6	17	TGTGCCAGCAGCGCTCGTACCGGGACGGGCGACAATTCACCCCTCCACTTT	CASSARTGTGDNSPLHF
NA	TRBV9	few	TRBJ1-1	15	TGTGCCAGCAGCGTAGGAGGCGGTACTGGCACTGAAGCTTTCTTT	CASSVGGGTGTEAFF
NA	TRBV19	NA	TRBJ1-2	16	TGTGCCAGTAGTATAAGGCGCCAGGCGATTAACTATGGCTACACCTTC	CASSIRRQAINYGYTF
TRBD2	TRBV12-3/TRBV12-4	few	TRBJ2-6	16	TGTGCCAGCAGTTTTCGGCTAGCGGGAGGGGCCAACGTCCTGACTTTC	CASSFRLAGGANVLTF
TRBD1	TRBV30	NA	TRBJ1-1	14	TGTGCCTGGTCCGGGGACAGGGGAAACACTGAAGCTTTCTTT	CAWSGDRGNTEAFF
TRBD1	TRBV19	many	TRBJ1-4	11	TGTGCCAGTACGGGACAGGACATTCTGTTTTTT	CASTGQDILFF
TRBD2	TRBV2	once	TRBJ2-2	15	TGTGACAGCAGTGTTAAGCGGGGCGGCACCGGGGAGCTGTTTTTT	CDSSVKRGGTGELFF
NA	TRBV6-5	many	TRBJ2-5	15	TGTGCCAGCAGTTACTCCCGGGGCCCCTCGGAGACCCAGTACTTC	CASSYSRGPSETQYF
TRBD2	TRBV9	many	TRBJ2-5	16	TGTGCCAGCAGCGTAGCAACCGGGACTAGGGGGGAGACCCAGTACTTC	CASSVATGTRGETQYF
NA	TRBV10-3	many	TRBJ2-2	17	TGTGCCATCATGGCAGCCCAAGTGCGTTTGGGGACCGGGGAGCTGTTTTTT	CAIMAAQVRLGTGELFF